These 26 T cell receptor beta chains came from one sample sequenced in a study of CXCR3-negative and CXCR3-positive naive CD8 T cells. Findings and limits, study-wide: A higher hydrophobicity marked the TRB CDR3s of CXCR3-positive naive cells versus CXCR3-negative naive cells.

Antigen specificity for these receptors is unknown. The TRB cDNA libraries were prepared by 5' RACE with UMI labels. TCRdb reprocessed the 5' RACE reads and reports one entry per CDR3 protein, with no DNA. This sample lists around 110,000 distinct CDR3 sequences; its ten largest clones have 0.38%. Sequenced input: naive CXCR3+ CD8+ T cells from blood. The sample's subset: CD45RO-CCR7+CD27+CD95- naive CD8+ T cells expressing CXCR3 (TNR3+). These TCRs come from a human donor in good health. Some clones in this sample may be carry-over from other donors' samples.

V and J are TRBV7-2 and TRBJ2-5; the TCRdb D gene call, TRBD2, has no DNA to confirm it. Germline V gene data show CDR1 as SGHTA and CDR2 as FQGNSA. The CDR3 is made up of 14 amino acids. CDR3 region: CASSSSVGLETQYF.

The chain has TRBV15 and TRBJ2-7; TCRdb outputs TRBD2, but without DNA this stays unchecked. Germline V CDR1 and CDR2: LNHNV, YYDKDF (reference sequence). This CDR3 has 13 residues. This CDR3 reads CATSRDWRWEQYF.

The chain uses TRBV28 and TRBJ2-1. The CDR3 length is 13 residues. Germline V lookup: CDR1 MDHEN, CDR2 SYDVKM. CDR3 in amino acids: CASSLPAGNEQFF.

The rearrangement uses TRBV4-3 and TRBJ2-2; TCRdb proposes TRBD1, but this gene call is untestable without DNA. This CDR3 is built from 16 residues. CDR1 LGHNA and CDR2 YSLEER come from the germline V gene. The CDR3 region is CASSQVTSGGPGELFF.

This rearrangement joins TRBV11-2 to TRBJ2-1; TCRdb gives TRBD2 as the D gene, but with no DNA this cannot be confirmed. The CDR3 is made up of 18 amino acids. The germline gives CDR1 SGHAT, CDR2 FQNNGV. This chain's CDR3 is CASSLGPYSGMDFGEQFF.

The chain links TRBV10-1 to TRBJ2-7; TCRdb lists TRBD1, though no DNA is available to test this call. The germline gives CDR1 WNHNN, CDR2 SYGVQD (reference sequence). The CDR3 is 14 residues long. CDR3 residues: CASSESPWGTEQYF.

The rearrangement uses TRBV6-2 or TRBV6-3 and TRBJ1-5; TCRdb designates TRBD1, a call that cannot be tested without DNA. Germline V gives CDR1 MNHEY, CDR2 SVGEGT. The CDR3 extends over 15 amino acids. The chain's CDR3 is CASSPLTDSNQPQHF.

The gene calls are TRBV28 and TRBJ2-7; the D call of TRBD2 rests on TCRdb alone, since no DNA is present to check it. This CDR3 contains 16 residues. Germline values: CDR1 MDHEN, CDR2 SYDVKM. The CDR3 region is CASSTFLAGVGHEQYF.

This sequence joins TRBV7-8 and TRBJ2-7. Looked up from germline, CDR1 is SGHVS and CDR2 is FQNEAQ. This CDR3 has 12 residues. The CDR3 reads CASSLDAGEQYF. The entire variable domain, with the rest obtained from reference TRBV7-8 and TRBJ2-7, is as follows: GAGVSQSPRYKVAKRGQDVALRCDPISGHVSLFWYQQALGQGPEFLTYFQNEAQLDKSGLPSDRFFAERPEGSVSTLKIQRTQQEDSAVYLCASSLDAGEQYFGPGTRLTVT.

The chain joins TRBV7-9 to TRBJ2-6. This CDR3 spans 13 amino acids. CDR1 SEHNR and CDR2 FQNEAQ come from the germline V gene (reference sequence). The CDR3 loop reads CASSFGPKGVLTF.

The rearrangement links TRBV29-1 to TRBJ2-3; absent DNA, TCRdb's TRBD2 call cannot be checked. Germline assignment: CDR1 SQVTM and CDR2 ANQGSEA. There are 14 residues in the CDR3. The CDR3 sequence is CSVAGLAGTDTQYF.

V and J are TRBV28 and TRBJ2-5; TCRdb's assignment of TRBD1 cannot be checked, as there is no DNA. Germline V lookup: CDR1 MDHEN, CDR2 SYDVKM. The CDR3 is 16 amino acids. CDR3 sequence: CASSLQDGTTLATQYF. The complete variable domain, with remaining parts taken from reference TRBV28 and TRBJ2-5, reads DVKVTQSSRYLVKRTGEKVFLECVQDMDHENMFWYRQDPGLGLRLIYFSYDVKMKEKGDIPEGYSVSREKKERFSLILESASTNQTSMYLCASSLQDGTTLATQYFGPGTRLLVL.

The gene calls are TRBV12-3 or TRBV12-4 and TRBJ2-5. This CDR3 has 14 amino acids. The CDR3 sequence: CASSPTGSQETQYF.

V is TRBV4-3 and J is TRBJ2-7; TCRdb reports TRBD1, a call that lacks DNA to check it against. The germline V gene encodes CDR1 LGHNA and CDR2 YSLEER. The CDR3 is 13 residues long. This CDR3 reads CASSQTGRTEQYF.

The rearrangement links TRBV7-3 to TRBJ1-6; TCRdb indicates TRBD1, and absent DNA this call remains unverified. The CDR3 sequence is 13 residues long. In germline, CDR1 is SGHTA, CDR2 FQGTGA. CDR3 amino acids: CASSFGGNSPLHF.

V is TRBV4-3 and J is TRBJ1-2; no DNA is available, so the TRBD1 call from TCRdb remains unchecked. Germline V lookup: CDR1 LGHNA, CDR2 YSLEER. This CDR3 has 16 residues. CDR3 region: CASSQDEDRGGYGYTF.

The CDR3 sequence is CASSYARINTEAFF. The chain is built from TRBV6-5 and TRBJ1-1. There are 14 residues in the CDR3. Germline V gives CDR1 MNHEY, CDR2 SVGAGI.

CDR3 residues: CASRGDGNYEQYF. The rearrangement uses TRBV5-4 and TRBJ2-7; TCRdb indicates TRBD1, and absent DNA this call remains unverified. Looked up from germline, CDR1 is SGHNT and CDR2 is YYREEE (reference sequence). The CDR3 is 13 residues long.

The CDR3 reads CASSLNSVEFF. The V gene is TRBV7-9, the J gene TRBJ2-1. CDR1 and CDR2 (germline): SEHNR, FQNEAQ (reference sequence). The CDR3 sequence is 11 residues long.

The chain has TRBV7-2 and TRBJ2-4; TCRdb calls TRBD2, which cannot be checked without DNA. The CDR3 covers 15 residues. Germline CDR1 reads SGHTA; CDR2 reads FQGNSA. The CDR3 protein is CASSIPEGGGGAVYF.

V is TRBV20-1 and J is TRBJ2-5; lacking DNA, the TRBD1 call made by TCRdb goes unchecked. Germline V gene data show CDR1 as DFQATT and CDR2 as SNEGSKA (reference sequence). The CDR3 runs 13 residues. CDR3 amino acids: CSARGGNQETQYF.

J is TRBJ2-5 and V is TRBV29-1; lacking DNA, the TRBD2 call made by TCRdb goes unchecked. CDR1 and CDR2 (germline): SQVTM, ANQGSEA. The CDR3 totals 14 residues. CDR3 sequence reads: CSVEFTGGGETQYF. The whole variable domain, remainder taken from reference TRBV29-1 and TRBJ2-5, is SAVISQKPSRDICQRGTSLTIQCQVDSQVTMMFWYRQQPGQSLTLIATANQGSEATYESGFVIDKFPISRPNLTFSTLTVSNMSPEDSSIYLCSVEFTGGGETQYFGPGTRLLVL.

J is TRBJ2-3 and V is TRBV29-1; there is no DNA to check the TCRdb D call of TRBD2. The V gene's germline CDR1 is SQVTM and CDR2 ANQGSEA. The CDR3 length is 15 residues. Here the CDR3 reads CSVAGGTPSTDTQYF.

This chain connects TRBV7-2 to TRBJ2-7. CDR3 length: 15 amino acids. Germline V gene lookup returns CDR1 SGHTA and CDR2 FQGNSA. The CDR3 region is CASSLVRSAPYEQYF.

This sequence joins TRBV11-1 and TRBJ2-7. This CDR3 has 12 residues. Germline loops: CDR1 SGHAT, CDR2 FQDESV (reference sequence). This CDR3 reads CASSFYNYEQYF.

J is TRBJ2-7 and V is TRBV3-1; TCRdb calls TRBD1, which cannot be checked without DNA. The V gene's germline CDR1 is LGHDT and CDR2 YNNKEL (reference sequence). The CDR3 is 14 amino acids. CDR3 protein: CASSQDPVTREQYF.